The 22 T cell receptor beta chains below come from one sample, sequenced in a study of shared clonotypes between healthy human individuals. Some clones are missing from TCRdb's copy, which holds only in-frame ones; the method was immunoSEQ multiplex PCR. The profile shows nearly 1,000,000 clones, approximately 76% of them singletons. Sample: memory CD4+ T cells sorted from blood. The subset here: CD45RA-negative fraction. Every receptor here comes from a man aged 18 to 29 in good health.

The CDR3 nucleotides read TGTGCCAGCAGCCCCACAAAGCGGCCCTCCTACAATGAGCAGTTCTTC. This gives the protein CASSPTKRPSYNEQFF. The rearrangement joins TRBV27 to TRBJ2-1, with a possible D match to TRBD2 (5 bases). Trimming cost V 6 bases and J 0 bases, with 15 bases left between them. The CDR3 length is 16 residues. CDR1 MNHEY and CDR2 SMNVEV come from the germline V gene (reference sequence).

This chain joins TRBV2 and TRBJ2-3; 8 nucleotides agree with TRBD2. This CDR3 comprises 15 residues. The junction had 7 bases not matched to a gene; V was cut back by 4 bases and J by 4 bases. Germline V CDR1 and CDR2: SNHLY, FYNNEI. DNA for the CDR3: TGTGCCAGCAGTGCGGGTAGCGGGGTTGCAGATACGCAGTATTTT. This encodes CASSAGSGVADTQYF.

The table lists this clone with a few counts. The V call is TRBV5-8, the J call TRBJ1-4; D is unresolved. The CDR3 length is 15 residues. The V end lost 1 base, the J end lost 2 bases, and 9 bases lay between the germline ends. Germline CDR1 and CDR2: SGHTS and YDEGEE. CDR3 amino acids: CASSLRPQTNEKLFF. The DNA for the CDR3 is TGTGCCAGCAGCTTGAGGCCGCAGACTAATGAAAAACTGTTTTTT.

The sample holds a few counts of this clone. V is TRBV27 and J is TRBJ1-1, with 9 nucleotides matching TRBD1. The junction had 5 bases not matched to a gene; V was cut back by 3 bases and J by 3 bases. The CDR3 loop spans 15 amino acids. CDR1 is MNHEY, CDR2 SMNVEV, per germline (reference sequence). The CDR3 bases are TGTGCCAGCAGTTTGTCGGGACAGGGTCACACTGAAGCTTTCTTT. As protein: CASSLSGQGHTEAFF.

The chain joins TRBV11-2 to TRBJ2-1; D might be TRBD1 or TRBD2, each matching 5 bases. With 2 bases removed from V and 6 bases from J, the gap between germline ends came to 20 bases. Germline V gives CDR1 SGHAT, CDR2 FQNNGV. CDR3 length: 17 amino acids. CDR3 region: CASSLRWTGTETNEQFF. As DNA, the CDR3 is TGTGCCAGCAGCTTAAGGTGGACGGGGACCGAGACCAATGAGCAGTTCTTC. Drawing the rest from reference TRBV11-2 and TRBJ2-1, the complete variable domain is EAGVAQSPRYKIIEKRQSVAFWCNPISGHATLYWYQQILGQGPKLLIQFQNNGVVDDSQLPKDRFSAERLKGVDSTLKIQPAKLEDSAVYLCASSLRWTGTETNEQFFGPGTRLTVL.

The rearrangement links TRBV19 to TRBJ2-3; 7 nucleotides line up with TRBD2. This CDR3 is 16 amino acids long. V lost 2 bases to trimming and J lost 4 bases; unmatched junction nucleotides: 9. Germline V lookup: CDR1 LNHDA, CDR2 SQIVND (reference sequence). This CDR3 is CASSISPRGSADTQYF. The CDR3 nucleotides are TGTGCCAGTAGTATATCCCCCCGCGGGAGTGCAGATACGCAGTATTTT.

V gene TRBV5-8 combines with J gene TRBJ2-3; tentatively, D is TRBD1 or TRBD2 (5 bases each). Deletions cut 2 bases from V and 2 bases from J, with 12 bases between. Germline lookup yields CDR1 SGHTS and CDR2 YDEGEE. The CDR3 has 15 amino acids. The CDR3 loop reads CASSFAGTDTDTQYF. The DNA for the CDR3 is TGTGCCAGCAGCTTCGCCGGGACGGACACAGATACGCAGTATTTT.

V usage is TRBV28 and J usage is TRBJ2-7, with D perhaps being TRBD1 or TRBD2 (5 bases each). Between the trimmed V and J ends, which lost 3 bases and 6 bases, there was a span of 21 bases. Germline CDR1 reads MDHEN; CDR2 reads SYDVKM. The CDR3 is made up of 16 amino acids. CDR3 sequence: CASSFFFGTSSGEQYF. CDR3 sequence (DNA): TGTGCCAGCAGTTTTTTTTTCGGGACCTCCTCTGGCGAGCAGTACTTC.

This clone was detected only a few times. CDR3 protein: CATKGHRGADTQYF. Here the CDR3 DNA reads TGTGCCACCAAGGGGCACAGGGGAGCAGATACGCAGTATTTT. This chain uses TRBV19 with TRBJ2-3; TRBD1 matches 7 bases. The length of the CDR3 is 14 residues. V dropped 10 bases and J dropped 4; count of bases not matched to a gene: 11. Germline V gives CDR1 LNHDA, CDR2 SQIVND (reference sequence).

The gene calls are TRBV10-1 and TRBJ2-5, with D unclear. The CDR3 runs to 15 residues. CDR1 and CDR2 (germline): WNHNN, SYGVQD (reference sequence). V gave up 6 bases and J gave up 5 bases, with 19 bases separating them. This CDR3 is CASRRPRKGEETQYF. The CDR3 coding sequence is TGCGCCAGCAGGAGGCCTAGAAAGGGTGAGGAGACCCAGTACTTC.

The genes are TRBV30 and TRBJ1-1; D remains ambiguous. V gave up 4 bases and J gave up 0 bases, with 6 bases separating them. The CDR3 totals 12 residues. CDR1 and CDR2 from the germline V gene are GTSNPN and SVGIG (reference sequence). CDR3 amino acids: CAWMDVNTEAFF. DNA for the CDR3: TGTGCCTGGATGGATGTGAACACTGAAGCTTTCTTT.

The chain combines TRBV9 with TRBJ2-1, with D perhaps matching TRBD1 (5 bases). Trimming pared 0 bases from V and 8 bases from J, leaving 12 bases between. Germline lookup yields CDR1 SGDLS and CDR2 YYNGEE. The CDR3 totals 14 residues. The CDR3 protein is CASSVAWGVYEQFF. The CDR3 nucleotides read TGTGCCAGCAGCGTAGCTTGGGGCGTCTATGAGCAGTTCTTC.

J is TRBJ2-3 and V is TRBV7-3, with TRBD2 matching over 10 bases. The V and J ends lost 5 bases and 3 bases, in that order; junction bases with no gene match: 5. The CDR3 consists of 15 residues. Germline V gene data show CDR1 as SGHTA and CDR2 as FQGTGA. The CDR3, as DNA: TGTGCCAGCAGCCGTAGCGGGGGGCTTACAGATACGCAGTATTTT. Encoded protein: CASSRSGGLTDTQYF.

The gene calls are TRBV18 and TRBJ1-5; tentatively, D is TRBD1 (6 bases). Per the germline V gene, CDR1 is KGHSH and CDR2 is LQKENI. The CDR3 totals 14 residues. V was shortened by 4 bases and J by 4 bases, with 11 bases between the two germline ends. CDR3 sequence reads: CASSLIQGNQPQHF. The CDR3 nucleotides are TGTGCCAGCTCACTAATTCAGGGGAATCAGCCCCAGCATTTT. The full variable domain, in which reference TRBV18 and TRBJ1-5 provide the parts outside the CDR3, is NAGVMQNPRHLVRRRGQEARLRCSPMKGHSHVYWYRQLPEEGLKFMVYLQKENIIDESGMPKERFSAEFPKEGPSILRIQQVVRGDSAAYFCASSLIQGNQPQHFGDGTRLSIL.

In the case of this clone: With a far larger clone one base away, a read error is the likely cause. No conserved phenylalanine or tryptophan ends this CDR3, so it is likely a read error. The CDR3 DNA follows: TGCGCCAGCAGCTTGGGGACAGGGGAAGGCTATGGCTACACCCTC. Translating it yields CASSLGTGEGYGYTL. The J gene is TRBJ1-2, the V gene TRBV5-1; TRBD1 matches 9 bases. The J segment lost 4 bases and the V segment lost 0 bases, leaving 4 bases of the junction unmatched. Germline V gives CDR1 SGHRS, CDR2 YFSETQ. The length of the CDR3 is 15 residues.

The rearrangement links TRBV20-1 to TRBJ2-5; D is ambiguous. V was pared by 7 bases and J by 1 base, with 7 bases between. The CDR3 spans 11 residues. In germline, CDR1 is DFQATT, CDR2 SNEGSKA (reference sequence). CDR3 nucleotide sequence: TGCAGTGGGGCTGCCCAAGAGACCCAGTACTTC. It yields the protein CSGAAQETQYF.

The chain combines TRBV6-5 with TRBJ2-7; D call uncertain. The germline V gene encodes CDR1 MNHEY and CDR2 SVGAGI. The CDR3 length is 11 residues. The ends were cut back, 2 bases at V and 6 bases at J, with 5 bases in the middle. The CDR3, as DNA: TGTGCCAGCAGTTACGGTCCCGAGCAGTACTTC. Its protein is CASSYGPEQYF.

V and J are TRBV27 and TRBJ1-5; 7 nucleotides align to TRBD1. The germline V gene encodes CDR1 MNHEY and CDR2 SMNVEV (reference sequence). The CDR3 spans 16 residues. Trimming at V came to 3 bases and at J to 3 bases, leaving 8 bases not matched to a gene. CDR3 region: CASSLMGGQVNQPQHF. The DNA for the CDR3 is TGTGCCAGCAGTTTGATGGGTGGACAGGTCAATCAGCCCCAGCATTTT.

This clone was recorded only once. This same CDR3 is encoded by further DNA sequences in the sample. Here the CDR3 reads CASSLDGSPLHF. The CDR3, as DNA: TGCGCCAGCAGCCTGGACGGTTCACCCCTCCACTTT. The chain joins TRBV5-1 to TRBJ1-6; D not certain. V gave up 4 bases and J gave up 9 bases, with 8 bases separating them. The CDR3 has 12 amino acids. In germline, CDR1 is SGHRS, CDR2 YFSETQ.

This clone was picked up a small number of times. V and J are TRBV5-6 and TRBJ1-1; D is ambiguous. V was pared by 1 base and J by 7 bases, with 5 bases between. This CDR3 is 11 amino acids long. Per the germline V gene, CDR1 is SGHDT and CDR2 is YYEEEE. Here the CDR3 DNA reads TGTGCCAGCAGCTTGTGGGATGAAGCTTTCTTT. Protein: CASSLWDEAFF.

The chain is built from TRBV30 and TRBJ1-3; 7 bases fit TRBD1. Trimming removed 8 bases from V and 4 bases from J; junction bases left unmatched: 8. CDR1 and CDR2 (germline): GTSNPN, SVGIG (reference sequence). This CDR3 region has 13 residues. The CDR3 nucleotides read TGTGCCAGTCCCGGGACAGCCGGAAACACCATATATTTT. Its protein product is CASPGTAGNTIYF.

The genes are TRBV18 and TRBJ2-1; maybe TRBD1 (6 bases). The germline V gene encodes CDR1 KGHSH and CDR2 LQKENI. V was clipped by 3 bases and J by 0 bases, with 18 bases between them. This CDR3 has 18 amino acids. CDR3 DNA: TGTGCCAGCTCACCGCGGACAGAACCTCTAGGCTCCTACAATGAGCAGTTCTTC. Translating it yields CASSPRTEPLGSYNEQFF. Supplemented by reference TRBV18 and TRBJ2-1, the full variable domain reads NAGVMQNPRHLVRRRGQEARLRCSPMKGHSHVYWYRQLPEEGLKFMVYLQKENIIDESGMPKERFSAEFPKEGPSILRIQQVVRGDSAAYFCASSPRTEPLGSYNEQFFGPGTRLTVL.